The clone carrying this T cell receptor (beta chain) was detected once. Its antigen is as yet unknown. The source of the sample is a study of shared clonotypes between healthy human individuals. Study details: The study used three CD4 naive, three CD4 memory, two CD8 naive and one CD8 memory plate per donor.

V was trimmed by 1 base and J by 2 bases, leaving 15 bases between them. Per germline, CDR1 SGHAT and CDR2 FQNNGV. The CDR3 contains 17 residues. As originally analysed: Filtering differed because ImmunoSEQ produced junction-only sequences that carried no quality scores. Produced via immunoSEQ multiplex PCR; TCRdb's table is partial and in-frame only. V and J calls plus clone size are reproduced from that table; the DNA served to infer D and trimming. The data hold 630,000 or so clones, with 95% to 98% observed a single time. General observations from the study: Sharing across four donors was seen in 5% to 5.5% of naive CD4 clonotypes.

CD45RO negativity and positive selection for CCR7 defined naive CD8 cells, a population that excluded terminally differentiated effector memory CD45RA+ cells. The sequenced sample was naive CD8+ T cells sorted from blood. This clonotype originated in a man aged 25 to 40 in good health. The V call is TRBV11-2, the J call TRBJ2-4; D is possibly TRBD1 or TRBD2 (6 bases each). The CDR3 loop is CASSLGGGQGTKNIQYF. CDR3 DNA sequence: TGTGCCAGCAGCTTAGGGGGAGGCCAGGGGACCAAAAACATTCAGTACTTC.